The source of this T cell receptor (beta chain) is a study of T cells in narcolepsy. Broader study findings: Same-patient CSF and blood CD4+ T cell clonotypes included HCRT-specific and TRIB2-specific autoreactive ones. Autoreactive clonotypes reportedly recurred in blood of same and different patients, not controls. Some memory CD4+ repertoires had no autoreactive clone sequences.

V lost 7 bases, J lost 5 bases, and 5 bases stayed unmatched. The CDR3 covers 13 residues. Germline V gene data show CDR1 as MNHEY and CDR2 as SVGAGI. As for this clone: Antigen specificity is unknown.

Sequenced by immunoSEQ multiplex PCR; TCRdb stores in-frame clones only, minus some. The sample has tens of thousands of clones, roughly four fifths seen once. The chain carries TRBV6-5 and TRBJ2-7, with 10 positions matching TRBD2. Sequences were obtained from CD45RA- memory CD4+ T cells from PBMCs. The sequence came from a human donor with narcolepsy. This CDR3 is CASNQAGGNEQYF. The CDR3 DNA follows: TGTGCCAGCAACCAAGCGGGGGGGAACGAGCAGTACTTC.